A selection of T cell receptor beta chains follows, all from one sample in a study of cytomegalovirus exposure and HLA in healthy donors. Data came from immunoSEQ multiplex PCR; TCRdb stores just in-frame clones and leaves some out. The sample carries 200,000 to 250,000 clones, 90% to 95% recorded once. The sequencing sample was made of PBMCs. These receptors were taken from a young woman in good health and CMV-seronegative. Each CDR3 is given without its conserved first and last residue. The size field is filled for only some rows; it gives once, few, many or a size class.

j_call v_call clone_size cdr3_aa
TRBJ2-5 TRBV6-6 . ASSSRPGKEETQY
TRBJ2-7 TRBV6-5 few ASRYFLAGSDEQY
TRBJ1-6 TRBV30 . ACRGRGSPLH
TRBJ2-1 TRBV6-1 once ASRTGLAERNEQF
TRBJ1-2 TRBV2 . ASSEARDRPLSNYGYT
TRBJ1-2 TRBV27 . ASSMEAGGSYGYT
TRBJ2-2 TRBV4-1 . ASSPRVAGVGTGELF
TRBJ1-1 TRBV6-1 . ASGIDRVGI
TRBJ2-7 TRBV27 . ASSRGSGVYEQY
TRBJ2-1 TRBV27 . ASSPHRGNEQF
TRBJ2-7 TRBV6-5 . ASSYRTSGFQQY
TRBJ2-7 TRBV13 few ASSPEGAYEQY
TRBJ2-2 TRBV7-9 few ASSFGTGELF
TRBJ2-5 TRBV9 . ASSSHEGETQY
TRBJ2-7 TRBV5-1 . ASSFQGSSYEQY
TRBJ2-7 TRBV28 once ASSGGQGTYEQY
TRBJ2-1 TRBV7-2 . ASSQGSSGILVHEQF
TRBJ2-1 TRBV10-1 . ASRREWIVGTSGRAGEQF
TRBJ1-6 TRBV30 . AWSNRDRVNSPLH
TRBJ2-2 TRBV5-1 . ASSRGQGDTGELF
TRBJ2-2 TRBV2 . ASTRGGAGTGELF
TRBJ1-5 TRBV9 . ASSVWANQPQH
TRBJ1-6 TRBV5-3 . ARSLLSRGNSPLH
TRBJ1-1 TRBV19 once ASQGDFEAF
TRBJ1-1 TRBV29-1 . SVDGRGNTEAF
TRBJ1-2 TRBV20-1 . SAQTGAGYT
TRBJ2-7 TRBV27 . ASSFQTGRSYEQY
TRBJ2-5 TRBV5-1 few ASSLSGSRQIETQY
TRBJ2-7 TRBV18 . ASSTQGYEQY